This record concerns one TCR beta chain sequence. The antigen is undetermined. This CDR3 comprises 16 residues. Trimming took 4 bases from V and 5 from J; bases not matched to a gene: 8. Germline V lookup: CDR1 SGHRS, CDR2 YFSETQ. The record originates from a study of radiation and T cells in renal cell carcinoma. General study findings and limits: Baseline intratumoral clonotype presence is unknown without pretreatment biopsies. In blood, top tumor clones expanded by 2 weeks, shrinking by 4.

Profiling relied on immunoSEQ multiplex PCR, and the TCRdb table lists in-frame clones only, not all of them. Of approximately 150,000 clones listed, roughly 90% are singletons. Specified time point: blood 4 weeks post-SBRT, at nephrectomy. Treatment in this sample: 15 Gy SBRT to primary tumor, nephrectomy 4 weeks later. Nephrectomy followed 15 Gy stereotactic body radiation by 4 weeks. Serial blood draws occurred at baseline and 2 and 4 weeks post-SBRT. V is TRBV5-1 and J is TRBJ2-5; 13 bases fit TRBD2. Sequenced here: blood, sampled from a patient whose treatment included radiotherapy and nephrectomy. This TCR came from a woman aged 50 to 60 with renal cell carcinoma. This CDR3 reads CASSRLAGGGGETQYF. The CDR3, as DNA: TGCGCCAGCAGCCGACTAGCGGGAGGAGGAGGTGAGACCCAGTACTTC.